Listed here is a single T cell receptor beta chain. TCR beta sequences were obtained from blood CD8+ and CD4+ T cells. The CDR3 sequence is 15 residues long. Germline loops: CDR1 SGHNT, CDR2 YYREEE (reference sequence). Trimming removed 2 bases from V and 4 bases from J, with 15 bases in between. The sample is drawn from a study of CD8 T cells in Susac syndrome. Study details: Active disease was present in about 6 of the sequenced Susac syndrome patients, and remission in roughly 8.

RNA was extracted with the RNeasy kit, and a quantity of about 0.45 to 1 ug was reverse transcribed using random hexamers. The amplification used immunoSEQ multiplex PCR on TCR beta CDR3; it spanned 54 Vbeta and 13 Jbeta. TCRdb fed the immunoSEQ multiplex PCR reads into MiXCR, producing one record per CDR3 protein. This table holds some 180,000 distinct CDR3 sequences, 85% to 95% found once. This TCR was recovered from a human donor with Susac syndrome. Specimen: CD4+ T cells from PBMCs. The chain has TRBV5-4 and TRBJ1-2; D is perhaps TRBD1 (6 bases). CDR3 in amino acids: CASSLMGADSYGYTF. CDR3 in DNA: TGTGCCAGCAGCTTAATGGGGGCAGATTCCTATGGCTACACCTTC.